The next 18 T cell receptor beta chains were all read from a single sample in a study of blood T cell repertoires in COVID-19. The assay was immunoSEQ multiplex PCR, and TCRdb's table has in-frame clones only and misses some. In the table there are 150,000 to 200,000 clones, approximately 85% of which are singletons. The sequenced material came from PBMCs or T cells enriched from blood (not recorded which). The source is a woman younger than 45 who had recovered from COVID-19.

The V and J genes are TRBV5-1 and TRBJ1-2, with a weak D call TRBD1 (5 bases). The V gene lost 5 bases and the J gene lost 6 bases, with 26 bases spanning the gap. The germline gives CDR1 SGHRS, CDR2 YFSETQ. There are 17 residues in the CDR3. CDR3 DNA sequence: TGCGCCAGCAGGTCGGGGGTAGCCGGGGGAGGTTCTAATGGCTACACCTTC. Translated: CASRSGVAGGGSNGYTF.

J is TRBJ1-2 and V is TRBV19; no clear D. Trimming took 6 bases from V and 4 from J, leaving 9 bases between them. The germline CDR1 and CDR2 sequences are LNHDA and SQIVND (reference sequence). The CDR3 consists of 12 residues. The CDR3 loop is CASRMESYGYTF. In nucleotides, the CDR3 is TGTGCCAGTAGGATGGAGTCCTATGGCTACACCTTC.

The V call is TRBV6-6, the J call TRBJ1-2, with D possibly TRBD1 on 6 matching bases. The V gene lost 5 bases and the J gene lost 7 bases, with 14 bases spanning the gap. The CDR3 runs 13 residues. The germline gives CDR1 MNHNY, CDR2 SVGAGI (reference sequence). The CDR3 region is CASSIENRAGYTF. The DNA for the CDR3 is TGTGCCAGCAGTATAGAGAACAGGGCTGGCTACACCTTC.

Written as DNA, the CDR3 is TGTGCCAGCAGCCAAGAGGGACAGCGAAACACCGGGGAGCTGTTTTTT. This translates into CASSQEGQRNTGELFF. The rearrangement links TRBV3-1 (or the pseudogene TRBV3-2) to TRBJ2-2; TRBD1 matches at 7 bases. Germline lookup yields CDR1 LGHDT and CDR2 YNNKEL (reference sequence). The J segment lost 2 bases and the V segment lost 0 bases, leaving 3 bases of the junction unmatched. The CDR3 loop spans 16 amino acids.

The chain combines TRBV13 with TRBJ1-1; TRBD1 agrees at 8 bases. There are 15 residues in the CDR3. Trimming at V came to 4 bases and at J to 4 bases, leaving 8 bases not matched to a gene. Germline V gives CDR1 PRHDT, CDR2 FYEKMQ (reference sequence). CDR3 DNA: TGTGCCAGCAGCTACGACAGGGGCCGAGGCACTGAAGCTTTCTTT. Protein sequence: CASSYDRGRGTEAFF. Filled out from reference TRBV13 and TRBJ1-1, the complete variable domain reads AAGVIQSPRHLIKEKRETATLKCYPIPRHDTVYWYQQGPGQDPQFLISFYEKMQSDKGSIPDRFSAQQFSDYHSELNMSSLELGDSALYFCASSYDRGRGTEAFFGQGTRLTVV.

The V gene is TRBV5-1, the J gene TRBJ1-2, with a weak D call TRBD1 (6 bases). Germline values: CDR1 SGHRS, CDR2 YFSETQ. The CDR3 has 13 residues. With 6 bases removed from V and 8 bases from J, the gap between germline ends came to 17 bases. The CDR3 nucleotides are TGCGCCAGCAACAGGGACGGCTGGGAAGGCTACACCTTC. Protein product: CASNRDGWEGYTF.

The gene calls are TRBV5-1 and TRBJ2-1, with 11 nucleotides matching TRBD1. The CDR3 spans 14 residues. Germline CDR1 reads SGHRS; CDR2 reads YFSETQ. J gave up 14 bases and V 4 bases, and 11 bases lay outside the gene matches. CDR3 DNA sequence: TGCGCCAGCAGCCGGAGTGCCCCGGGACAGGGGGAGTTCTTC. This translates into CASSRSAPGQGEFF.

CDR3 sequence reads: CASSITSGNNEQFF. CDR3 nucleotides: TGTGCCAGTAGTATCACCTCGGGAAACAATGAGCAGTTCTTC. This rearrangement joins TRBV19 to TRBJ2-1, with D possibly matching TRBD2 (5 bases). This CDR3 has 14 amino acids. Germline V lookup: CDR1 LNHDA, CDR2 SQIVND (reference sequence). Trimming shortened V by 3 bases and J by 5 bases, and 11 bases separated the two germline ends.

V gene TRBV21-1 combines with J gene TRBJ2-6; the table calls TRBD1, which could not be checked here. TRBV21-1 is a pseudogene locus. CDR3 length equals 18 residues. CDR3 sequence: CASSKFGRGHSGANVLTF. DNA of the CDR3: TGTGCCAGCAGCAAATTCGGCAGGGGGCACTCTGGGGCCAACGTCCTGACTTTC.

V gene TRBV2 combines with J gene TRBJ2-1; 7 bases are shared with TRBD1. The CDR3 is made up of 14 amino acids. CDR1 and CDR2 (germline): SNHLY, FYNNEI. The V and J ends lost 7 bases and 8 bases, in that order; junction bases with no gene match: 11. The CDR3 nucleotides are TGTGCCAGCATGAGCACAGGGGCGTCCCATGAGCAGTTCTTC. Protein sequence: CASMSTGASHEQFF.

This rearrangement joins TRBV9 to TRBJ2-7, with D unresolved. The ends were cut back, 0 bases at V and 0 bases at J, with 10 bases in the middle. This CDR3 is built from 15 residues. Germline V gene lookup returns CDR1 SGDLS and CDR2 YYNGEE. DNA of the CDR3: TGTGCCAGCAGCGTAGACGCGGCTAGCTCCTACGAGCAGTACTTC. Translation: CASSVDAASSYEQYF.

V gene TRBV30 combines with J gene TRBJ2-3; 7 bases match TRBD2. There are 13 residues in the CDR3. Germline V gene sequence: CDR1 GTSNPN, CDR2 SVGIG (reference sequence). V was clipped by 0 bases and J by 14 bases; unmatched bases: 11. CDR3 region: CAWSVLGLTSRYF. The CDR3 DNA follows: TGTGCCTGGAGTGTACTGGGGTTGACTAGCCGGTATTTT.

A single count supports this clone. The V call is TRBV10-2, the J call TRBJ2-1; no definite D call. V was shortened by 4 bases and J by 10 bases, with 8 bases between the two germline ends. Germline CDR1 reads WSHSY; CDR2 reads SAAADI. CDR3 length: 11 amino acids. The CDR3 DNA sequence: TGCGCCAGCAGTGTCTCTAGGGAGCAGTTCTTC. Its translation is CASSVSREQFF.

The chain carries TRBV5-8 and TRBJ2-1; 8 bases are shared with TRBD2. Germline-derived CDR1 and CDR2 are SGHTS and YDEGEE. This CDR3 is built from 18 residues. J gave up 0 bases and V 4 bases, and 12 bases lay outside the gene matches. The CDR3 sequence is CASSVGLAPLSSYNEQFF. Written as DNA, the CDR3 is TGTGCCAGCAGCGTCGGACTAGCCCCGCTTAGCTCCTACAATGAGCAGTTCTTC.

The chain carries TRBV27 and TRBJ1-5, with D perhaps TRBD1 (5 bases). The germline V and J ends were trimmed by 6 bases and 0 bases, with 9 bases remaining between them. This CDR3 has 14 residues. Germline CDR1 MNHEY, CDR2 SMNVEV (reference sequence). DNA of the CDR3: TGTGCCAGCAGCGGGGGAACTAGCAATCAGCCCCAGCATTTT. Translated: CASSGGTSNQPQHF.

This chain links TRBV5-5 with TRBJ2-7; D might be TRBD1 (5 bases). This CDR3 is 14 amino acids long. Trimming stripped 0 bases from V and 7 bases from J, with 14 bases between. From germline, CDR1 is SGHKS and CDR2 YYEKEE (reference sequence). Here the CDR3 DNA reads TGTGCCAGCAGCTTGGTTACGTCAGGGTGGGAGCAGTACTTC. Protein: CASSLVTSGWEQYF. The entire variable domain, with the rest obtained from reference TRBV5-5 and TRBJ2-7, is as follows: DAGVTQSPTHLIKTRGQQVTLRCSPISGHKSVSWYQQVLGQGPQFIFQYYEKEERGRGNFPDRFSARQFPNYSSELNVNALLLGDSALYLCASSLVTSGWEQYFGPGTRLTVT.

The J gene is TRBJ2-7, the V gene TRBV25-1, with D tentatively TRBD1 (5 bases). Germline CDR1 reads MGHDK; CDR2 reads SYGVNS. V lost 10 bases, J lost 3 bases, and 10 bases lay in between. This CDR3 contains 11 residues. The CDR3 bases are TGTGCCACAGGGTTGGGCTACGAGCAGTACTTC. Translated: CATGLGYEQYF.

This clone is a singleton in its sample. The chain recombines TRBV3-1 (or the pseudogene TRBV3-2) with TRBJ1-3; 7 positions match TRBD1. After removal of 1 base from V and 0 bases from J, the junction contained 6 bases not matched to a gene. The length of the CDR3 is 17 residues. Germline values: CDR1 LGHDT, CDR2 YNNKEL (reference sequence). The CDR3 loop is CASSQGLGQSSGNTIYF. CDR3 coding DNA: TGTGCCAGCAGCCAAGGCCTGGGACAGAGCTCTGGAAACACCATATATTTT.